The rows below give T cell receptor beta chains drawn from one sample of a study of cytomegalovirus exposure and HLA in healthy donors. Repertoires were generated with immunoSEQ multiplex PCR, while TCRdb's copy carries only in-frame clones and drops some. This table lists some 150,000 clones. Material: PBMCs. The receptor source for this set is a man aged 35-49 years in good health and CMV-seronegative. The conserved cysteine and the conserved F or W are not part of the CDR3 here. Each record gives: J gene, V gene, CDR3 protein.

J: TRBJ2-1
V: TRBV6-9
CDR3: ASSLPAGNEQF

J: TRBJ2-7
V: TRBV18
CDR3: ASSPPRQGTYEQY

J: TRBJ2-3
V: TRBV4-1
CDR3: ASSQAGGGGKDTQY

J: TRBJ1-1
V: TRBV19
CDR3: ASSIGRGGATEAF

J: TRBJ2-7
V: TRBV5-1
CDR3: ASSTIQGATYEQY

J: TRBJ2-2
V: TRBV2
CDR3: ASSGQGVGPGELF

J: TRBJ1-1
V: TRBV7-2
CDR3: ASSSGTGENTEAF

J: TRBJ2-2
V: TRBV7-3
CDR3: ASSSDRGQAGELF

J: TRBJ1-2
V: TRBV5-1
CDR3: ASSPGFQYGYT

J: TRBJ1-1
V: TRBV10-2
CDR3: ASSDQGLEAF

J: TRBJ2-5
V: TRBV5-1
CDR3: ASSQAGQSQETQY

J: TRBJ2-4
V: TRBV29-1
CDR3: SVVVPIAKNIQY

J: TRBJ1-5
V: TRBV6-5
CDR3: ASRRDHNQPQH

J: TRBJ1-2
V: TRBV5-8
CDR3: ASSRDRVYGYT

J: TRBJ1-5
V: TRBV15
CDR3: ATSDRIGKVPSRQPQH

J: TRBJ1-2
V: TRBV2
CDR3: ASSERGGEGPNYGYT

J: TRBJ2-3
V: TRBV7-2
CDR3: ASSPWRGGGDTQY

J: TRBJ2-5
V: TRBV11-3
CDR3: ASSAGQAGGQETQY

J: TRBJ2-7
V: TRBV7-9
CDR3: ASSLPGSYEQY

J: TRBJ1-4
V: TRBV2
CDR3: ASSPVGGRGEKLF

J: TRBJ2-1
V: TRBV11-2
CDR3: ASSSARPGTSRFYNEQF

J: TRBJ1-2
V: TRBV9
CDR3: ASSRTDSPPGYT

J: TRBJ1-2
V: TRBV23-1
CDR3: ASSRFIGSECNYGYT

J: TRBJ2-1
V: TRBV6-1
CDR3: ASSEALWGGLYEQF

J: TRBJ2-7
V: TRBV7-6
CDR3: ASSLRQVDYEQY

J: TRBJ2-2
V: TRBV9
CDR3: ASRSQGAHGYTGELF

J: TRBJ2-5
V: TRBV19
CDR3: ASSGSGLAEETQY

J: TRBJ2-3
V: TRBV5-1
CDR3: ASSGQGMSTDTQY

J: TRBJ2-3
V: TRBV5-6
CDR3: ASSSGGGTDTQY

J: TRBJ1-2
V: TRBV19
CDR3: ASSRNDRAGGYT